The entry that follows covers one T cell receptor beta chain sequence. The data belong to a study of blood T cell repertoires in COVID-19. Study as a whole: Samples representing acute and convalescent COVID-19 were sourced from the United States, Italy and Spain. Sample material is recorded as cDNA or gDNA derived from T cells, B-cell-depleted T cells, or PBMCs.

The CDR3 has 16 amino acids. V was pared by 5 bases and J by 2 bases, with 9 bases of the junction left unmatched. Looked up from germline, CDR1 is SEHNR and CDR2 is FQNEAQ (reference sequence). Per the authors' pipeline: Cell counts per sample came from amplifying reference gene primers. Method: immunoSEQ multiplex PCR; TCRdb's copy keeps in-frame clones and lacks some. The V and J calls and clone size were taken over from that table, and D and trimming were inferred from the DNA. Here the sample spans just under 50,000 clones, roughly 85% being singletons. The sequenced sample was peripheral blood. The TCR sequence derives from an older man with acute or convalescent COVID-19. This chain connects TRBV7-9 to TRBJ2-5, with 9 bases lining up with TRBD2. CDR3 region: CASSPLRLAVQETQYF. The CDR3 DNA is TGTGCCAGCAGCCCCCTTAGACTAGCGGTACAAGAGACCCAGTACTTC.